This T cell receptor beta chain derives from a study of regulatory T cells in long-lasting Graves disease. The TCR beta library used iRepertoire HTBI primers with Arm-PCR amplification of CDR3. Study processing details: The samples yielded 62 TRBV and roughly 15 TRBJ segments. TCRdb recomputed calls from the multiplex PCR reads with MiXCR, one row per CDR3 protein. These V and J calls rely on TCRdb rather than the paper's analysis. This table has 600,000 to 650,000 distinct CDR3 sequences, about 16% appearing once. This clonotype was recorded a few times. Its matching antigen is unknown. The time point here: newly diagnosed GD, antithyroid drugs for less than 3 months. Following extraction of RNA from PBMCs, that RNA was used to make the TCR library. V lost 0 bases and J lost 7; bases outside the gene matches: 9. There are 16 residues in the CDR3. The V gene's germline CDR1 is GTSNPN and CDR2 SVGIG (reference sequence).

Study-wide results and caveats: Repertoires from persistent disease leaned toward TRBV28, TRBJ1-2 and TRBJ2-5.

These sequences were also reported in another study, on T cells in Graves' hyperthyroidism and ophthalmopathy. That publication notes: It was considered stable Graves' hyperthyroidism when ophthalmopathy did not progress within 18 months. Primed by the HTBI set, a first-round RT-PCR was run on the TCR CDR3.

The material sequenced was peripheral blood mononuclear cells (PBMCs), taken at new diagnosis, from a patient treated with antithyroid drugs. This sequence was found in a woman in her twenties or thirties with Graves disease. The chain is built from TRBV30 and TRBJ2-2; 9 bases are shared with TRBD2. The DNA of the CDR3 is TGTGCCTGGAGTGTAGGTAGCGGGAGCCGAAGCGGGGAGCTGTTTTTT. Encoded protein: CAWSVGSGSRSGELFF.